The rows below give T cell receptor beta chains drawn from one sample of a study of T cells in Graves' hyperthyroidism and ophthalmopathy. One entry per CDR3 protein, called by TCRdb with MiXCR from the multiplex PCR reads. The repertoire includes 300,000 to 400,000 distinct CDR3 sequences, roughly a fifth of them detected once, and 50% to 65% sits in the top ten. The specimen was blood. The receptors shown here come from a woman in her forties or fifties with Graves' hyperthyroidism. CDR3s include the opening cysteine and the closing phenylalanine or tryptophan. Fields, in order: CDR3 protein, CDR3 DNA, J gene, clone size, V gene, D gene. D genes are given only for firm matches. Not all rows give a size; the values are once, few, many and, for expanded clones, a class.

CDR3aa: CAWSVAGGYEQYF
CDR3nt: TGTGCCTGGAGTGTCGCAGGGGGCTACGAGCAGTACTTC
j_gene: TRBJ2-7
abundance: many
v_gene: TRBV30
d_gene: TRBD1

CDR3aa: CSARALGLAGQETQYF
CDR3nt: TGCAGTGCTAGAGCCCTTGGACTAGCGGGACAAGAGACCCAGTACTTC
j_gene: TRBJ2-5
abundance: -
v_gene: TRBV20-1
d_gene: TRBD2

CDR3aa: CASSPMKGSEQYF
CDR3nt: TGTGCCAGCAGCCCTATGAAGGGAAGCGAGCAGTACTTC
j_gene: TRBJ2-7
abundance: many
v_gene: TRBV7-9
d_gene: -

CDR3aa: CAWATGEGTEAFF
CDR3nt: TGTGCCTGGGCTACAGGTGAGGGTACTGAAGCTTTCTTT
j_gene: TRBJ1-1
abundance: -
v_gene: TRBV30
d_gene: -

CDR3aa: CATSDSTTGPDTEAFF
CDR3nt: TGTGCCACCAGTGATTCCACGACAGGGCCAGACACTGAAGCTTTCTTT
j_gene: TRBJ1-1
abundance: -
v_gene: TRBV24-1
d_gene: TRBD1

CDR3aa: CASSQERQDQPQHF
CDR3nt: TGCGCCAGCAGCCAAGAACGGCAAGATCAGCCCCAGCATTTT
j_gene: TRBJ1-5
abundance: many
v_gene: TRBV4-1
d_gene: -

CDR3aa: CASSLIGGPYNSPLHF
CDR3nt: TGTGCCAGCAGTTTAATAGGGGGCCCCTATAATTCACCCCTCCACTTT
j_gene: TRBJ1-6
abundance: -
v_gene: TRBV28
d_gene: TRBD1

CDR3aa: CASSQVGGGEETQYF
CDR3nt: TGTGCCAGCAGCCAAGTAGGTGGGGGCGAAGAGACCCAGTACTTC
j_gene: TRBJ2-5
abundance: many
v_gene: TRBV3-1
d_gene: -

CDR3aa: CASSIGTGSFQPQHF
CDR3nt: TGTGCCAGCAGCATCGGGACAGGGTCCTTTCAGCCCCAGCATTTT
j_gene: TRBJ1-5
abundance: few
v_gene: TRBV7-8
d_gene: TRBD1

CDR3aa: CASSQAGQVGGYTF
CDR3nt: TGTGCCAGCAGCCAAGCAGGACAGGTCGGGGGCTACACCTTC
j_gene: TRBJ1-2
abundance: -
v_gene: TRBV4-2
d_gene: TRBD1

CDR3aa: CASSPGSFNQPQHF
CDR3nt: TGTGCCAGCTCACCGGGCAGCTTCAATCAGCCCCAGCATTTT
j_gene: TRBJ1-5
abundance: few
v_gene: TRBV18
d_gene: -

CDR3aa: CASSLRAGGGDTQYF
CDR3nt: TGTGCCAGCAGCTTAAGGGCGGGGGGTGGTGATACGCAGTATTTT
j_gene: TRBJ2-3
abundance: -
v_gene: TRBV13
d_gene: TRBD2

CDR3aa: CASSLEVAGAVNTQYF
CDR3nt: TGTGCCAGCTCCCTAGAAGTAGCGGGAGCCGTGAATACGCAGTATTTT
j_gene: TRBJ2-3
abundance: few
v_gene: TRBV18
d_gene: TRBD2

CDR3aa: CAWSAGTAGGQPQHF
CDR3nt: TGTGCCTGGAGTGCTGGGACCGCCGGTGGACAGCCCCAGCATTTT
j_gene: TRBJ1-5
abundance: many
v_gene: TRBV30
d_gene: -

CDR3aa: CASRPGRGRGRPDQPQHF
CDR3nt: TGTGCCAGCAGACCCGGGCGCGGGAGGGGGCGCCCCGATCAGCCCCAGCATTTT
j_gene: TRBJ1-5
abundance: many
v_gene: TRBV27
d_gene: TRBD1

CDR3aa: CASSSGRSSYEQYF
CDR3nt: TGTGCCAGCAGCTCGGGACGGAGCTCCTACGAGCAGTACTTC
j_gene: TRBJ2-7
abundance: many
v_gene: TRBV7-9
d_gene: -

CDR3aa: CASSSRGGIQYF
CDR3nt: TGTGCCAGCAGCTCCCGGGGGGGAATTCAGTACTTC
j_gene: TRBJ2-4
abundance: many
v_gene: TRBV11-3
d_gene: TRBD2

CDR3aa: CASSLWGQGGNQPQHF
CDR3nt: TGTGCCAGCAGTTTATGGGGACAGGGAGGGAATCAGCCCCAGCATTTT
j_gene: TRBJ1-5
abundance: many
v_gene: TRBV27
d_gene: TRBD1

CDR3aa: CATSRTSSYEQYF
CDR3nt: TGTGCCACCAGCAGGACTAGTTCCTACGAGCAGTACTTC
j_gene: TRBJ2-7
abundance: many
v_gene: TRBV15
d_gene: -

CDR3aa: CASKRTSGAYEQYF
CDR3nt: TGTGCCAGCAAAAGGACTAGCGGTGCCTACGAGCAGTACTTC
j_gene: TRBJ2-7
abundance: many
v_gene: TRBV28
d_gene: TRBD2

CDR3aa: CASSQALGSTGNTQYF
CDR3nt: TGTGCCAGCAGCCAAGCCCTTGGGTCAACGGGGAATACGCAGTATTTT
j_gene: TRBJ2-3
abundance: few
v_gene: TRBV3-1
d_gene: -

CDR3aa: CATSRGNRDDEQYF
CDR3nt: TGTGCCACCAGCAGAGGTAATCGAGACGACGAGCAGTACTTC
j_gene: TRBJ2-7
abundance: few
v_gene: TRBV15
d_gene: -

CDR3aa: CATSASSEGGRRNQPQHF
CDR3nt: TGTGCCACCAGTGCCTCCTCAGAGGGAGGGAGGAGAAATCAGCCCCAGCATTTT
j_gene: TRBJ1-5
abundance: few
v_gene: TRBV24-1
d_gene: -

CDR3aa: CSAATSGVVAGELFF
CDR3nt: TGCAGTGCTGCCACTAGCGGGGTTGTGGCCGGGGAGCTGTTTTTT
j_gene: TRBJ2-2
abundance: many
v_gene: TRBV20-1
d_gene: TRBD2

CDR3aa: CASSIAGMETQYF
CDR3nt: TGTGCCAGTAGTATAGCCGGGATGGAGACCCAGTACTTC
j_gene: TRBJ2-5
abundance: -
v_gene: TRBV19
d_gene: -

CDR3aa: CASSRGLQETQYF
CDR3nt: TGTGCCAGCAGCAGGGGACTACAAGAGACCCAGTACTTC
j_gene: TRBJ2-5
abundance: many
v_gene: TRBV7-3
d_gene: TRBD2

CDR3aa: CASRTRAVDTEAFF
CDR3nt: TGTGCCAGCAGGACAAGGGCCGTTGACACTGAAGCTTTCTTT
j_gene: TRBJ1-1
abundance: -
v_gene: TRBV27
d_gene: -

CDR3aa: CASSYSDTEAFF
CDR3nt: TGTGCCAGCAGCTATAGCGACACTGAAGCTTTCTTT
j_gene: TRBJ1-1
abundance: many
v_gene: TRBV5-6
d_gene: -

CDR3aa: CAISEGTLGDQPQHF
CDR3nt: TGTGCCATCAGTGAGGGTACGTTGGGGGATCAGCCCCAGCATTTT
j_gene: TRBJ1-5
abundance: -
v_gene: TRBV10-3
d_gene: -

CDR3aa: CASSEAGMSPYQETQYF
CDR3nt: TGTGCCAGCAGTGAAGCGGGGATGAGCCCGTACCAAGAGACCCAGTACTTC
j_gene: TRBJ2-5
abundance: many
v_gene: TRBV6-1
d_gene: -

CDR3aa: CASSILGLADGELFF
CDR3nt: TGTGCCAGCAGTATACTGGGACTAGCGGACGGGGAGCTGTTTTTT
j_gene: TRBJ2-2
abundance: many
v_gene: TRBV28
d_gene: TRBD2

CDR3aa: CASSLSSRTGELFF
CDR3nt: TGTGCCAGCAGTCTATCGTCGAGGACCGGGGAGCTGTTTTTT
j_gene: TRBJ2-2
abundance: many
v_gene: TRBV12-3/TRBV12-4
d_gene: -

CDR3aa: CASSQGTQETQYF
CDR3nt: TGTGCCAGCAGCCAAGGCACTCAAGAGACCCAGTACTTC
j_gene: TRBJ2-5
abundance: many
v_gene: TRBV3-1
d_gene: -

CDR3aa: CSADGDWGSTDTQYF
CDR3nt: TGCAGTGCTGACGGGGACTGGGGAAGCACAGATACGCAGTATTTT
j_gene: TRBJ2-3
abundance: many
v_gene: TRBV20-1
d_gene: -

CDR3aa: CASSQGVDRSSYEQYF
CDR3nt: TGCGCCAGCAGCCAAGGTGTTGACAGGAGCTCCTACGAGCAGTACTTC
j_gene: TRBJ2-7
abundance: -
v_gene: TRBV4-1
d_gene: -

CDR3aa: CASGERIYGYTF
CDR3nt: TGTGCCAGCGGCGAGAGGATCTATGGCTACACCTTC
j_gene: TRBJ1-2
abundance: -
v_gene: TRBV2
d_gene: -

CDR3aa: CAIQSSYNEQFF
CDR3nt: TGCGCTATACAAAGCTCCTACAATGAGCAGTTCTTC
j_gene: TRBJ2-1
abundance: many
v_gene: TRBV20-1
d_gene: -

CDR3aa: CAIRGQAESPLHF
CDR3nt: TGTGCCATCAGGGGACAGGCGGAATCACCCCTCCACTTT
j_gene: TRBJ1-6
abundance: few
v_gene: TRBV10-3
d_gene: TRBD1

CDR3aa: CASSLARDSSYEQYF
CDR3nt: TGTGCCAGCAGCTTAGCCCGGGACAGTTCCTACGAGCAGTACTTC
j_gene: TRBJ2-7
abundance: many
v_gene: TRBV7-8
d_gene: TRBD1

CDR3aa: CASRSTGVGIGRGRYEQYF
CDR3nt: TGTGCCAGCAGATCCACAGGGGTTGGCATAGGGCGTGGCCGTTACGAGCAGTACTTC
j_gene: TRBJ2-7
abundance: -
v_gene: TRBV12-3/TRBV12-4
d_gene: TRBD1

CDR3aa: CASSNSQYEQYF
CDR3nt: TGTGCCAGCAGTAACAGCCAATACGAGCAGTACTTC
j_gene: TRBJ2-7
abundance: few
v_gene: TRBV2
d_gene: -

CDR3aa: CAWSVTGQINEKLFF
CDR3nt: TGTGCCTGGAGTGTAACGGGACAGATCAATGAAAAACTGTTTTTT
j_gene: TRBJ1-4
abundance: -
v_gene: TRBV30
d_gene: TRBD1

CDR3aa: CSAGQTPSAYNEQFF
CDR3nt: TGCAGTGCTGGACAGACTCCCTCTGCCTACAATGAGCAGTTCTTC
j_gene: TRBJ2-1
abundance: once
v_gene: TRBV20-1
d_gene: -

CDR3aa: CASRVDRAPTEAFF
CDR3nt: TGTGCCAGCAGGGTGGACAGGGCACCCACTGAAGCTTTCTTT
j_gene: TRBJ1-1
abundance: many
v_gene: TRBV2
d_gene: TRBD1

CDR3aa: CAWSVPSGSSTDTQYF
CDR3nt: TGTGCCTGGAGTGTACCTAGCGGGAGCAGCACAGATACGCAGTATTTT
j_gene: TRBJ2-3
abundance: many
v_gene: TRBV30
d_gene: TRBD2

CDR3aa: CSASIEINSPLHF
CDR3nt: TGCAGTGCCTCGATAGAGATTAATTCACCCCTCCACTTT
j_gene: TRBJ1-6
abundance: few
v_gene: TRBV20-1
d_gene: -

CDR3aa: CASSGRAGSEQYF
CDR3nt: TGTGCCAGCAGCGGCCGGGCAGGTTCCGAGCAGTACTTC
j_gene: TRBJ2-7
abundance: many
v_gene: TRBV9
d_gene: -

CDR3aa: CATSREAGVNYEQYF
CDR3nt: TGTGCCACCAGCAGAGAAGCGGGGGTCAACTACGAGCAGTACTTC
j_gene: TRBJ2-7
abundance: many
v_gene: TRBV15
d_gene: TRBD2

CDR3aa: CASSQDGPGIGTEAFF
CDR3nt: TGTGCCAGCAGCCAAGATGGTCCAGGTATTGGCACTGAAGCTTTCTTT
j_gene: TRBJ1-1
abundance: many
v_gene: TRBV3-1
d_gene: -

CDR3aa: CASSTGVTGELFF
CDR3nt: TGTGCCAGCAGTACTGGAGTCACCGGGGAGCTGTTTTTT
j_gene: TRBJ2-2
abundance: -
v_gene: TRBV2
d_gene: -

CDR3aa: CASSLDYTETQYF
CDR3nt: TGTGCCAGCAGTTTAGACTATACGGAGACCCAGTACTTC
j_gene: TRBJ2-5
abundance: many
v_gene: TRBV12-3/TRBV12-4
d_gene: -

CDR3aa: CASSTGLAGGASTQYF
CDR3nt: TGTGCCAGCAGTACCGGACTAGCGGGGGGAGCGAGTACGCAGTATTTT
j_gene: TRBJ2-3
abundance: -
v_gene: TRBV12-3/TRBV12-4
d_gene: TRBD2

CDR3aa: CASTGTGNNSPLHF
CDR3nt: TGTGCCAGCACCGGGACAGGCAATAATTCACCCCTCCACTTT
j_gene: TRBJ1-6
abundance: -
v_gene: TRBV6-1
d_gene: TRBD1

CDR3aa: CAWRSESHSYEQYF
CDR3nt: TGTGCCTGGAGATCGGAGTCGCACTCCTACGAGCAGTACTTC
j_gene: TRBJ2-7
abundance: -
v_gene: TRBV30
d_gene: -

CDR3aa: CASSPRTSYEQYF
CDR3nt: TGTGCCAGCAGCCCCCGAACTTCCTACGAGCAGTACTTC
j_gene: TRBJ2-7
abundance: few
v_gene: TRBV3-1
d_gene: -

CDR3aa: CASSPPRLAGNTDTQYF
CDR3nt: TGTGCCAGCAGTCCTCCGAGACTAGCGGGGAACACAGATACGCAGTATTTT
j_gene: TRBJ2-3
abundance: -
v_gene: TRBV27
d_gene: TRBD2

CDR3aa: CASSRGLAYNEQFF
CDR3nt: TGTGCCAGCAGCCGGGGACTAGCGTACAATGAGCAGTTCTTC
j_gene: TRBJ2-1
abundance: many
v_gene: TRBV7-2
d_gene: TRBD2

CDR3aa: CATSGSRGPETQYF
CDR3nt: TGTGCCACCAGTGGCTCCAGGGGGCCAGAGACCCAGTACTTC
j_gene: TRBJ2-5
abundance: -
v_gene: TRBV24-1
d_gene: TRBD1

CDR3aa: CASSLRDSYSGTQYF
CDR3nt: TGTGCCAGCAGTTTGAGGGACAGCTACTCGGGGACCCAGTACTTC
j_gene: TRBJ2-5
abundance: many
v_gene: TRBV28
d_gene: TRBD1

CDR3aa: CSGVRPGLGGNEQFF
CDR3nt: TGCAGTGGAGTAAGGCCGGGACTAGGGGGGAATGAGCAGTTCTTC
j_gene: TRBJ2-1
abundance: -
v_gene: TRBV20-1
d_gene: TRBD2